The TCR beta chain described here comes from a study of cytomegalovirus exposure and HLA in healthy donors. On the study more broadly: Counted in an early data release were roughly 87 million unique TCRs from HLA-typed donors. Study-level findings and limits: Later findings reportedly placed an Asian-associated ancestry cluster below the approximately 670-donor mean for N-insertions.

As to this clone: Its antigen is undetermined.

Amplification used 60 Vbeta primers and 13 Jbeta primers. Assay used: immunoSEQ multiplex PCR; TCRdb lists only in-frame clones, some missing. The table gives 85,000 to 90,000 clones; the top ten clones make up 15% to 17% of it. The V and J ends lost 0 bases and 7 bases, in that order; junction bases with no gene match: 13. Per germline, CDR1 SGHVS and CDR2 FNYEAQ. This CDR3 has 18 amino acids. The TCR originated in a man aged 45-60 years in good health and CMV-seropositive. The specimen was PBMCs. The V and J genes are TRBV7-6 and TRBJ2-2, with 8 bases matching TRBD1. The CDR3 region is CASSLARQGYRMVGELFF. The CDR3 region has the DNA TGTGCCAGCAGCTTAGCCCGACAGGGGTACAGGATGGTCGGGGAGCTGTTTTTT.